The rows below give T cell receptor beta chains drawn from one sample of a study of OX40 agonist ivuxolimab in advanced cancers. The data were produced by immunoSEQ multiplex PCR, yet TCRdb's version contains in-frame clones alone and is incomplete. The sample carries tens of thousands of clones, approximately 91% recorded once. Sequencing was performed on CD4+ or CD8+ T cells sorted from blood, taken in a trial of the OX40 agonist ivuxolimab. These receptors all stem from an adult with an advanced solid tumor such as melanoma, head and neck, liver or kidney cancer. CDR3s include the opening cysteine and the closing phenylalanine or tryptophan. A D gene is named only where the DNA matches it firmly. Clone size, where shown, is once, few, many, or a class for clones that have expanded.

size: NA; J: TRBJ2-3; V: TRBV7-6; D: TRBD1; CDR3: CASKAPGGTQYF; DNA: TGTGCCAGCAAGGCCCCAGGGGGTACGCAGTATTTT
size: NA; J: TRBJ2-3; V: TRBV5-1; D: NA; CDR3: CASSLVINTDTQYF; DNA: TGCGCCAGCAGCTTGGTTATCAACACAGATACGCAGTATTTT
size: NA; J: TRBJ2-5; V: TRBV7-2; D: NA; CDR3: CASSFTLETQYF; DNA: TGTGCCAGCAGCTTTACGTTGGAGACCCAGTACTTC
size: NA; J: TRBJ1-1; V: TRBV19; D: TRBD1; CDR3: CASQGQVRAFF; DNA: TGTGCCAGTCAAGGACAGGTTCGAGCTTTCTTT
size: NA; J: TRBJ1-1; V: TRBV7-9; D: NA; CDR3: CASSLGAYTEAFF; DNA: TGTGCCAGCAGCTTAGGGGCCTACACTGAAGCTTTCTTT
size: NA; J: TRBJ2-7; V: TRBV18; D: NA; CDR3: CASSPGDEQYF; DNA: TGTGCCAGCTCCCCCGGGGACGAGCAGTACTTC
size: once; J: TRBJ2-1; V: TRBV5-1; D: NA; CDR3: CASSLGGSSYNEQFF; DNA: TGCGCCAGCAGCTTGGGAGGAAGCTCCTACAATGAGCAGTTCTTC
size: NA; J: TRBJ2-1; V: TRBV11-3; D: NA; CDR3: CASSPGGPGESSYNEQFF; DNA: TGTGCCAGCAGCCCGGGTGGTCCGGGGGAAAGCTCCTACAATGAGCAGTTCTTC
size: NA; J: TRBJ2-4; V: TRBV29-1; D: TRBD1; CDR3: CSVEEGQGGGIQYF; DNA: TGCAGCGTTGAAGAGGGACAGGGAGGGGGCATTCAGTACTTC
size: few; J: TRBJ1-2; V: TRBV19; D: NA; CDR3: CASSISLPAGYGYTF; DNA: TGTGCCAGTAGTATATCCCTCCCGGCGGGGTATGGCTACACCTTC
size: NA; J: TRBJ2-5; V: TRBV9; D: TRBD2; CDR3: CASSVAGSVGAGAEEETQYF; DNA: TGTGCCAGCAGCGTAGCGGGGAGTGTTGGTGCGGGAGCGGAGGAAGAGACCCAGTACTTC
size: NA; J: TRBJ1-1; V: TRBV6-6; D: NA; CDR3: CASSYSSTRGEAFF; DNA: TGTGCCAGCAGTTACTCCTCCACGCGGGGGGAAGCTTTCTTT
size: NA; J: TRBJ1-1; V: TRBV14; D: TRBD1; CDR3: CASSQALGQHTEAFF; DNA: TGTGCCAGCAGCCAAGCCTTGGGACAGCACACTGAAGCTTTCTTT
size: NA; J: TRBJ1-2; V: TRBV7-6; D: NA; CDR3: CASSLEGNYGYTF; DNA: TGTGCCAGCAGCTTGGAGGGAAACTATGGCTACACCTTC
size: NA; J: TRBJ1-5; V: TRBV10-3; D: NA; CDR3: CAISGTEPNQPQHF; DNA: TGTGCCATCAGTGGAACCGAACCCAATCAGCCCCAGCATTTT
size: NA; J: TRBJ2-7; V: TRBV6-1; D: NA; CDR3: CASSEIAGPYPQYF; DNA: TGTGCCAGCAGTGAAATTGCCGGTCCATATCCACAGTACTTC
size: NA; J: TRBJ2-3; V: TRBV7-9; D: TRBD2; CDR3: CASTFAGGLTDTQYF; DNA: TGTGCCAGCACCTTCGCGGGGGGCCTCACAGATACGCAGTATTTT
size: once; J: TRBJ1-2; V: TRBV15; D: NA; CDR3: CATSRAGVGYGYTF; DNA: TGTGCCACCAGCAGAGCTGGCGTCGGGTATGGCTACACCTTC
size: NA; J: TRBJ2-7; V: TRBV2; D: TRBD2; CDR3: CASTATSKSYEQYF; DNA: TGTGCCAGCACGGCGACTAGCAAGAGCTACGAGCAGTACTTC
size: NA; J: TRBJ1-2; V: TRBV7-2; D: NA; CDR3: CASSSSGVNYGYTF; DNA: TGTGCCAGCAGCTCCTCAGGGGTTAACTATGGCTACACCTTC
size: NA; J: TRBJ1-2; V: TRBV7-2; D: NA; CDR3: CASSLEAAGSSDYGYTF; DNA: TGTGCCAGCAGCTTAGAAGCGGCCGGATCTTCGGACTATGGCTACACCTTC
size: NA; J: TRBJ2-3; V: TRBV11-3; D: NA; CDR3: CASSSTSTDTQYF; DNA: TGTGCCAGCAGCTCGACTAGCACAGATACGCAGTATTTT
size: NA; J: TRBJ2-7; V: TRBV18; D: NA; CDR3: CASSPGGTGNEQYF; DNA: TGTGCCAGCTCACCGGGCGGGACGGGTAACGAGCAGTACTTC
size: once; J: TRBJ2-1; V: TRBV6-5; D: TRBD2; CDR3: CASSVSGRAWFF; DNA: TGTGCCAGCAGCGTTAGCGGGAGGGCTTGGTTCTTC
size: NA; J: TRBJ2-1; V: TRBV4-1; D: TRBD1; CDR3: CASSQDVIRDRVYGEQFF; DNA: TGCGCCAGCAGCCAAGATGTTATCCGGGACAGGGTATACGGTGAGCAGTTCTTC
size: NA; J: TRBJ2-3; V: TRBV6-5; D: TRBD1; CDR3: CASSRTGDNTDTQYF; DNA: TGTGCCAGCAGTCGGACAGGGGATAACACAGATACGCAGTATTTT
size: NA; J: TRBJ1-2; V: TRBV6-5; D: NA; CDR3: CASSRGRAGYGYTF; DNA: TGTGCCAGCAGCCGCGGACGGGCAGGCTATGGCTACACCTTC
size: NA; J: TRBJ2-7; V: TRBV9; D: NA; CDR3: CASSRSPGEIYEQYF; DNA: TGTGCCAGCAGTCGTAGTCCCGGGGAAATCTACGAGCAGTACTTC
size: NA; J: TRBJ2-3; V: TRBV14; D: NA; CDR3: CASSQVSREDTQYF; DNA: TGTGCCAGCAGCCAAGTATCCAGGGAAGATACGCAGTATTTT
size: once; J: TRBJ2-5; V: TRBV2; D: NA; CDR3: CASEQGRVGKTQYF; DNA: TGTGCCAGCGAACAGGGGAGGGTGGGGAAGACCCAGTACTTC
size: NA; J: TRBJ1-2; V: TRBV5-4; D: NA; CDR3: CASSLVGRGGYGYTF; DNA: TGTGCCAGCAGCTTGGTTGGCAGGGGAGGCTATGGCTACACCTTC
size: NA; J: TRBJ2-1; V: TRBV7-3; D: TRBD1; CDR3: CASSLGTGVHEQFF; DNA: TGTGCCAGCAGCCTAGGGACAGGGGTCCATGAGCAGTTCTTC
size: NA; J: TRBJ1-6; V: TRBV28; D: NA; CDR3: CASSPASYNSPLHF; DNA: TGTGCCAGCAGTCCTGCCTCCTATAATTCACCCCTCCACTTT
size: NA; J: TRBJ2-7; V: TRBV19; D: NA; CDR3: CASALKSGERYEQYF; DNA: TGTGCCAGTGCTCTCAAGTCTGGCGAGCGCTACGAGCAGTACTTC
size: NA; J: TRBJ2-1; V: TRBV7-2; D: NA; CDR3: CASSAPSWGYLYNEQFF; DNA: TGTGCCAGCAGCGCCCCGTCATGGGGGTACCTCTACAATGAGCAGTTCTTC
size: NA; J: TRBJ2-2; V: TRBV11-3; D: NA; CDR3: CASSLGPNTGELFF; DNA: TGTGCCAGCAGCTTAGGGCCGAACACCGGGGAGCTGTTTTTT